The sequence of this TCR beta chain was determined in a study of cytomegalovirus exposure and HLA in healthy donors. This clone showed up many times. Both 60 Vbeta primers and 13 Jbeta primers went into the PCR. Profiling relied on immunoSEQ multiplex PCR, and the TCRdb table lists in-frame clones only, not all of them. The sample has roughly 180,000 clones; 77% are singletons. The sample comprised PBMCs. This sequence originates from a woman aged 25 to 39 in good health and CMV-seropositive.

CDR3 DNA: TGTGCCAGCAGTGAATCGCGGGCAGGGACAGGGGTCTACGAGCAGTACTTC. This codes for CASSESRAGTGVYEQYF. The rearrangement joins TRBV25-1 to TRBJ2-7; 10 bases are shared with TRBD1. This CDR3 contains 17 residues. Unmatched junction bases numbered 9, after V lost 1 base and J lost 3 bases. Germline CDR1 MGHDK, CDR2 SYGVNS.